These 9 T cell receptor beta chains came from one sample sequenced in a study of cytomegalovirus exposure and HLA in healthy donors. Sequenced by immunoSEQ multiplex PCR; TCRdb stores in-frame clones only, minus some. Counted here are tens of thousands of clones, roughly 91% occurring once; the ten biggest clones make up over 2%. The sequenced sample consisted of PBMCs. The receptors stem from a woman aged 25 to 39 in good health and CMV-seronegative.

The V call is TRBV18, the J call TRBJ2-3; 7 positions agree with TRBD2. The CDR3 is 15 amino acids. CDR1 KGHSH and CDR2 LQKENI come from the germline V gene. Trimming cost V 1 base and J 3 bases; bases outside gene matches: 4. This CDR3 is CASSPQAGVTDTQYF. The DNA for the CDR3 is TGTGCCAGCTCACCACAGGCGGGAGTGACAGATACGCAGTATTTT. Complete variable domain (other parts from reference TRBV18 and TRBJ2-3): NAGVMQNPRHLVRRRGQEARLRCSPMKGHSHVYWYRQLPEEGLKFMVYLQKENIIDESGMPKERFSAEFPKEGPSILRIQQVVRGDSAAYFCASSPQAGVTDTQYFGPGTRLTVL.

This chain's CDR3 is CASSDSTGMGGEQYF. The CDR3 DNA reads as TGTGCCAGCAGTGACTCGACCGGAATGGGAGGCGAGCAGTACTTC. This chain connects TRBV6-4 to TRBJ2-7; D is possibly TRBD2 (6 bases). The CDR3 length is 15 residues. Between the trimmed V and J ends, which lost 0 bases and 6 bases, there was a span of 15 bases. The germline CDR1 and CDR2 sequences are MRHNA and SNTAGT.

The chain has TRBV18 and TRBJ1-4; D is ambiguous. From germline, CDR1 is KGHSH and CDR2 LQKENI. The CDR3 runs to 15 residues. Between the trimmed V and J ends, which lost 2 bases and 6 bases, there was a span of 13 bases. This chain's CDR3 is CASSPGQELHEKLFF. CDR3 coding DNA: TGTGCCAGCTCACCAGGGCAGGAACTTCATGAAAAACTGTTTTTT.

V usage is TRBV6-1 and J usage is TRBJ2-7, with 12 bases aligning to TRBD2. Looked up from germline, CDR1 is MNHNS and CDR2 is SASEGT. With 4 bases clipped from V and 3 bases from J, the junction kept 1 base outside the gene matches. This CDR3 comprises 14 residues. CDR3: CASSATSGSYEQYF. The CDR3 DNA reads TGTGCCAGCAGTGCGACTAGCGGGAGCTACGAGCAGTACTTC.

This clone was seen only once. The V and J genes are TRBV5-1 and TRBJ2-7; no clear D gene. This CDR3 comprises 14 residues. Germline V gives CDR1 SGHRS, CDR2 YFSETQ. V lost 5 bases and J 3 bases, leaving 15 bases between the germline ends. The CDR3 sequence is CASSSLETGYEQYF. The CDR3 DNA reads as TGCGCCAGCAGTTCGCTAGAAACGGGCTACGAGCAGTACTTC.

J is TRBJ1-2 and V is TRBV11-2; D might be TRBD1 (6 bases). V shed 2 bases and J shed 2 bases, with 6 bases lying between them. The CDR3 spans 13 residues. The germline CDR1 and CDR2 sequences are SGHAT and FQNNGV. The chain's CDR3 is CASSLQGNYGYTF. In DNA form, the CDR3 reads TGTGCCAGCAGCTTACAGGGGAACTATGGCTACACCTTC.

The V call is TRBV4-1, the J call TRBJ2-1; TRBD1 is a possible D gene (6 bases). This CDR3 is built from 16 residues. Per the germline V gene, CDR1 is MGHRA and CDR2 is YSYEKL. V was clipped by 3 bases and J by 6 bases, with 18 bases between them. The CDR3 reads CASSHSSGQSGNEQFF. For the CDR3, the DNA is TGCGCCAGCAGCCACTCTTCCGGACAGTCGGGCAATGAGCAGTTCTTC.

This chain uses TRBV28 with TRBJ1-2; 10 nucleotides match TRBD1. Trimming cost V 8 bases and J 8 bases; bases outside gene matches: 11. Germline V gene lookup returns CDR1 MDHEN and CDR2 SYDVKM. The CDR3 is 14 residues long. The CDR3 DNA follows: TGTGCCAGCCGGTCCGGGACAGGGGAACAAGGCTACACCTTC. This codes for CASRSGTGEQGYTF.

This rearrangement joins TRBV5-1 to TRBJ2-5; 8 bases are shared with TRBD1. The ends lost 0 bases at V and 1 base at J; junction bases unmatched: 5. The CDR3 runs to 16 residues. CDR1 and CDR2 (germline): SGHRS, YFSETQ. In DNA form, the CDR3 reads TGCGCCAGCAGCTTGGGTAGTACAGGGGGCCAAGAGACCCAGTACTTC. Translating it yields CASSLGSTGGQETQYF.